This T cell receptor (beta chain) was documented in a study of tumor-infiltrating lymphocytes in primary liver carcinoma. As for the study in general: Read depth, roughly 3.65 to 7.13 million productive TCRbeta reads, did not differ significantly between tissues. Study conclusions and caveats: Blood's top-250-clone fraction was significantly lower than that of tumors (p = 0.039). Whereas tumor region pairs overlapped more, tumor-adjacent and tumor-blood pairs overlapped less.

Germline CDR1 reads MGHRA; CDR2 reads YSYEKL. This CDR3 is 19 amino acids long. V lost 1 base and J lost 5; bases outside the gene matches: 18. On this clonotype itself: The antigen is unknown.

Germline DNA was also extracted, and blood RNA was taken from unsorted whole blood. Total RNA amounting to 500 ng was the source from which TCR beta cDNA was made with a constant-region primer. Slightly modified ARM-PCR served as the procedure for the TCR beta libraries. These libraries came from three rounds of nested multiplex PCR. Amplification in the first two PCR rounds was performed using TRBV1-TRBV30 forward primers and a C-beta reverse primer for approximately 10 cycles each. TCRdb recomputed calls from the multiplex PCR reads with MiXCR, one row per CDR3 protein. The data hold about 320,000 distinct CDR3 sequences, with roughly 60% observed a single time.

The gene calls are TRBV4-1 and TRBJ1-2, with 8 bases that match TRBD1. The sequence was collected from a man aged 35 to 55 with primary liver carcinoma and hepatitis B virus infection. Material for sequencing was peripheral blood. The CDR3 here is CASSQGEGTGLGRMYGYTF. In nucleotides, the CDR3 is TGCGCCAGCAGCCAAGGCGAAGGGACAGGCCTCGGGAGGATGTATGGCTACACCTTC.